These 24 T cell receptor beta chains came from one sample sequenced in a study of blood T cell repertoires in COVID-19. The data were produced by immunoSEQ multiplex PCR, yet TCRdb's version contains in-frame clones alone and is incomplete. The sample shows around 70,000 clones, under 95% of them seen only once. The sequencing sample was made of peripheral blood. Receptors were obtained from a human donor in a cohort sampled during active COVID-19.

This chain joins TRBV6-4 and TRBJ2-1; a possible D gene is TRBD1 (5 bases). CDR3 length: 14 amino acids. Trimming stripped 0 bases from V and 8 bases from J, with 11 bases between. Per germline, CDR1 MRHNA and CDR2 SNTAGT. The CDR3 bases are TGTGCCAGCAGTGACTCGGGGCGTGTCGATGAGCAGTTCTTC. It is translated as CASSDSGRVDEQFF.

A single count supports this clone. The chain's CDR3 is CASSYLSTHKNTEAFF. In DNA, the CDR3 is TGTGCCAGCAGTTACTTGTCCACACATAAGAACACTGAAGCTTTCTTT. The rearrangement uses TRBV6-2 or TRBV6-3 and TRBJ1-1; D is unresolved. Germline CDR1 is MNHEY and CDR2 is SVGEGT. Between the trimmed V and J ends, which lost 1 base and 1 base, there was a span of 13 bases. CDR3 length: 16 amino acids.

J is TRBJ1-2 and V is TRBV25-1; the D gene is possibly TRBD1 (5 bases). CDR3 length: 15 residues. Germline assignment: CDR1 MGHDK and CDR2 SYGVNS. V lost 0 bases and J lost 0, with 8 bases in between. CDR3 residues: CASSEYKGSNYGYTF. The CDR3 bases are TGTGCCAGCAGTGAATATAAGGGGTCTAACTATGGCTACACCTTC.

This sequence joins TRBV19 and TRBJ2-5; TRBD1 is a possible D gene (5 bases). This CDR3 has 13 residues. The V gene lost 5 bases and the J gene lost 4 bases, with 11 bases spanning the gap. Per germline, CDR1 LNHDA and CDR2 SQIVND (reference sequence). The CDR3 loop reads CASSAQGAETQYF. CDR3 DNA sequence: TGTGCCAGTAGTGCTCAAGGGGCAGAGACCCAGTACTTC. The variable domain in full, with the rest retrieved from reference TRBV19 and TRBJ2-5, is DGGITQSPKYLFRKEGQNVTLSCEQNLNHDAMYWYRQDPGQGLRLIYYSQIVNDFQKGDIAEGYSVSREKKESFPLTVTSAQKNPTAFYLCASSAQGAETQYFGPGTRLLVL.

The sample holds a few counts of this clone. The chain carries TRBV30 and TRBJ1-2; D remains ambiguous. With 4 bases removed from V and 4 bases from J, the gap between germline ends came to 10 bases. Per the germline V gene, CDR1 is GTSNPN and CDR2 is SVGIG (reference sequence). The CDR3 length is 12 residues. CDR3 amino acids: CAWNAGSYGYTF. CDR3 DNA sequence: TGTGCCTGGAACGCGGGCAGCTATGGCTACACCTTC.

The chain is built from TRBV28 and TRBJ2-1; perhaps TRBD2 as D (5 bases). Germline CDR1 and CDR2: MDHEN and SYDVKM. This CDR3 spans 14 amino acids. V was clipped by 9 bases and J by 6 bases, with 18 bases between them. The CDR3, as DNA: TGTGCCAGTGCACCATCGACTATAATCAATGAGCAGTTCTTC. It yields the protein CASAPSTIINEQFF. The variable domain in full, with the rest retrieved from reference TRBV28 and TRBJ2-1, is DVKVTQSSRYLVKRTGEKVFLECVQDMDHENMFWYRQDPGLGLRLIYFSYDVKMKEKGDIPEGYSVSREKKERFSLILESASTNQTSMYLCASAPSTIINEQFFGPGTRLTVL.

V usage is TRBV5-4 and J usage is TRBJ2-5, with D possibly being TRBD2 (6 bases). Per the germline V gene, CDR1 is SGHNT and CDR2 is YYREEE (reference sequence). V lost 4 bases to trimming and J lost 5 bases, with 18 bases between them. The CDR3 length is 15 residues. In DNA form, the CDR3 reads TGTGCCAGCAGCCAGGCAGGAGGGGCCTGGGAGACCCAGTACTTC. Encoded protein: CASSQAGGAWETQYF.

This chain joins TRBV7-9 and TRBJ2-1; D gene unclear. Germline-derived CDR1 and CDR2 are SEHNR and FQNEAQ (reference sequence). V lost 5 bases to trimming and J lost 5 bases, with 13 bases between them. The length of the CDR3 is 14 residues. CDR3 nucleotide sequence: TGTGCCAGCAGCCCAATGACTCGAGACAATGAGCAGTTCTTC. It encodes CASSPMTRDNEQFF. Variable domain in full (rest from reference TRBV7-9 and TRBJ2-1): DTGVSQNPRHKITKRGQNVTFRCDPISEHNRLYWYRQTLGQGPEFLTYFQNEAQLEKSRLLSDRFSAERPKGSFSTLEIQRTEQGDSAMYLCASSPMTRDNEQFFGPGTRLTVL.

This clone was detected once. This chain uses TRBV10-3 with TRBJ2-7, with a tentative D call TRBD1 (6 bases). V lost 3 bases, J lost 13 bases, and 16 bases lay in between. Per germline, CDR1 ENHRY and CDR2 SYGVKD. The CDR3 is made up of 12 amino acids. For the CDR3, the DNA is TGTGCCATCAGTGATCGAGTGGGACACCTCTACTTC. It encodes CAISDRVGHLYF.

This sequence joins TRBV5-1 and TRBJ1-4, with D perhaps matching TRBD1 (6 bases). V lost 1 base, J lost 4 bases, and 11 bases lay in between. This CDR3 is 15 amino acids long. In germline, CDR1 is SGHRS, CDR2 YFSETQ. Here the CDR3 DNA reads TGCGCCAGCAGCTTGTACACAGGGAGTAATGAAAAACTGTTTTTT. Translating gives CASSLYTGSNEKLFF.

The CDR3 sequence: CASSQYGNSEQYF. CDR3 in DNA: TGTGCCAGCAGTCAATATGGAAACAGCGAGCAGTACTTC. The V gene is TRBV28, the J gene TRBJ2-7; D is ambiguous. Trimming removed 5 bases at V and 6 bases at J, with 14 bases between. The CDR3 has 13 amino acids. Germline loops: CDR1 MDHEN, CDR2 SYDVKM.

The rearrangement uses TRBV7-2 and TRBJ2-7, with 9 nucleotides matching TRBD1. Germline V gene data show CDR1 as SGHTA and CDR2 as FQGNSA. The CDR3 spans 18 residues. V lost 1 base, J lost 4 bases, and 14 bases stayed unmatched. This CDR3 is CASSLGGGGTGFSYEQYF. The CDR3 DNA reads TGTGCCAGCAGCTTAGGGGGAGGAGGGACAGGGTTTTCGTACGAGCAGTACTTC.

The rearrangement joins TRBV18 to TRBJ1-1, with a possible D match to TRBD1 (6 bases). The CDR3 totals 16 residues. The ends were cut back, 3 bases at V and 0 bases at J, with 14 bases in the middle. The germline gives CDR1 KGHSH, CDR2 LQKENI. The CDR3 bases are TGTGCCAGCTCACCTACCTGGGGGCCGGTGAACACTGAAGCTTTCTTT. Translating gives CASSPTWGPVNTEAFF.

This clone was seen only once. The chain joins TRBV7-2 to TRBJ2-1, with 9 bases fitting TRBD2. V gave up 2 bases and J gave up 4 bases; unmatched junction bases: 12. The CDR3 sequence is 18 residues long. Germline-derived CDR1 and CDR2 are SGHTA and FQGNSA. This chain's CDR3 is CASSLPEVGGRAYNEQFF. The CDR3 coding sequence is TGTGCCAGCAGCTTACCGGAAGTTGGCGGGAGGGCGTACAATGAGCAGTTCTTC.

This clone was picked up one time. V usage is TRBV30 and J usage is TRBJ2-7, with TRBD1 matching over 12 bases. The CDR3 consists of 14 residues. V lost 5 bases and J lost 5; bases outside the gene matches: 7. From germline, CDR1 is GTSNPN and CDR2 SVGIG (reference sequence). CDR3 loop: CAWGTGQGANEQYF. CDR3 in DNA: TGTGCCTGGGGGACGGGACAGGGGGCCAACGAGCAGTACTTC.

As DNA, the CDR3 is TGCGCCAGCAGCCAAGCGGGGGGCCGGCGGTATGGCTACACCTTC. Amino acids: CASSQAGGRRYGYTF. V usage is TRBV4-1 and J usage is TRBJ1-2, with D possibly matching TRBD1 (6 bases). The germline V gene encodes CDR1 MGHRA and CDR2 YSYEKL. The CDR3 length is 15 residues. V shed 1 base and J shed 5 bases, with 14 bases lying between them.

The chain joins TRBV5-6 to TRBJ2-3, with 8 bases aligning to TRBD1. The CDR3 extends over 16 amino acids. Germline loops: CDR1 SGHDT, CDR2 YYEEEE. Trimming at V came to 4 bases and at J to 4 bases, leaving 11 bases not matched to a gene. CDR3 residues: CASSGEDRVRPDTQYF. The CDR3 DNA sequence: TGTGCCAGCAGCGGAGAGGACAGGGTGAGGCCAGATACGCAGTATTTT.

V usage is TRBV21-1 and J usage is TRBJ2-4; TRBD1, as called in the table, went unchecked against the DNA. TRBV21-1 is a recognized pseudogene. The CDR3 runs to 15 residues. The CDR3 reads CASSKQGAGKNIQYF. CDR3 DNA sequence: TGTGCCAGCAGCAAACAGGGGGCCGGCAAAAACATTCAGTACTTC.

There are a few counts of this clone. The V and J genes are TRBV30 and TRBJ1-5, with TRBD1 as a possible D gene (5 bases). CDR3 length equals 14 residues. The V end lost 2 bases, the J end lost 3 bases, and 11 bases lay between the germline ends. The germline V gene has CDR1 GTSNPN and CDR2 SVGIG (reference sequence). As DNA, the CDR3 is TGTGCCTGGAGTACGGGACTCCCCAATCAGCCCCAGCATTTT. Protein: CAWSTGLPNQPQHF.

The J gene is TRBJ2-7, the V gene TRBV5-4, with 9 bases matching TRBD1. The CDR3 runs to 14 residues. Per the germline V gene, CDR1 is SGHNT and CDR2 is YYREEE (reference sequence). Unmatched junction bases numbered 4, after V lost 5 bases and J lost 1 base. CDR3: CASSRQGGSYEQYF. CDR3 coding DNA: TGTGCCAGCAGTCGACAGGGGGGTTCCTACGAGCAGTACTTC.

This chain connects TRBV9 to TRBJ2-1; the D is unclear. This CDR3 is built from 13 residues. CDR1 SGDLS and CDR2 YYNGEE come from the germline V gene. V dropped 0 bases and J dropped 8 bases, with 9 bases sitting between them. The CDR3 coding sequence is TGTGCCAGCAGCGTAGTTCCCAGATATGAGCAGTTCTTC. Amino acid sequence: CASSVVPRYEQFF.

The rearrangement joins TRBV4-3 to TRBJ2-4; a possible D gene is TRBD1 (6 bases). This CDR3 has 13 amino acids. V was clipped by 4 bases and J by 6 bases, with 10 bases between them. Germline CDR1 reads LGHNA; CDR2 reads YSLEER. In DNA form, the CDR3 reads TGCGCCAGCAGCCGCATACAGGGAAACATTCAGTACTTC. Translating it yields CASSRIQGNIQYF.

The V and J genes are TRBV27 and TRBJ2-1, with a possible D match to TRBD1 (6 bases). This CDR3 has 13 amino acids. Germline CDR1 MNHEY, CDR2 SMNVEV (reference sequence). V was pared by 6 bases and J by 5 bases, with 11 bases between. The CDR3 protein is CASRSTGNNEQFF. CDR3 nucleotide sequence: TGTGCCAGCAGATCGACAGGCAACAATGAGCAGTTCTTC.

This sequence joins TRBV28 and TRBJ2-1; 14 nucleotides line up with TRBD2. Germline CDR1 reads MDHEN; CDR2 reads SYDVKM. The CDR3 is 16 amino acids. Trimming cost V 8 bases and J 3 bases; bases outside gene matches: 6. Here the CDR3 reads CASGTSGSFFYNEQFF. The CDR3 DNA reads TGTGCCAGCGGGACTAGCGGGAGTTTCTTCTACAATGAGCAGTTCTTC.